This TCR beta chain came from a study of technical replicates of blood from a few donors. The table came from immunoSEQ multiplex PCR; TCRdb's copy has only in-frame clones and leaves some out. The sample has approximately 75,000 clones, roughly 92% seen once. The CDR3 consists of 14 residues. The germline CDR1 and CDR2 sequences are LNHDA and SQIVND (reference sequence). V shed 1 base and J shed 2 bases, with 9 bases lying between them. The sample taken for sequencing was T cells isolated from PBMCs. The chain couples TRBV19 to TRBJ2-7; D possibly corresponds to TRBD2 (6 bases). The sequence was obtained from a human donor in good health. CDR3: CASSIGSGAYEQYF. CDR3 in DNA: TGTGCCAGTAGTATAGGCTCGGGGGCCTACGAGCAGTACTTC.